This is a list of T cell receptor beta chains from one sample in a study of human T cells and chemical hapten exposure. MiXCR, applied by TCRdb to the RACE reads, yields one record per CDR3 protein. The data contain under 90,000 distinct CDR3 sequences, under 10% of them seen just once; the ten biggest clones take up over 1.5%. Sequenced input: whole blood. The source is a male donor in good health. Some clones in this sample may be carry-over from other donors' samples. Both conserved end residues are part of each CDR3. D genes are given only for firm matches. The size field is filled for only some rows; it gives once, few, many or a size class.

D gene,J gene,V gene,clone size,CDR3 DNA,CDR3 protein
TRBD2,TRBJ2-3,TRBV7-8,.,TGTGCCAGCAGCCCCCGTGCGGCGGGAGTGGATACGCAGTATTTT,CASSPRAAGVDTQYF
TRBD1,TRBJ1-4,TRBV11-2,many,TGTGCCAGCAGCTCAGGGGACAGGGGGCTAAAACTGTTTTTT,CASSSGDRGLKLFF
.,TRBJ2-6,TRBV12-3/TRBV12-4,few,TGTGCCAGCAGTTTTTCAGGGAGCTCTGGGGCCAACGTCCTGACTTTC,CASSFSGSSGANVLTF
TRBD2,TRBJ2-3,TRBV20-1,few,TGCAGTGCTGACCTAGCGGAGAGCACAGATACGCAGTATTTT,CSADLAESTDTQYF
TRBD1,TRBJ2-3,TRBV29-1,.,TGCAGCGGGATCGACAGGGGGCTGGATACGCAGTATTTT,CSGIDRGLDTQYF
TRBD2,TRBJ2-5,TRBV2,many,TGTGCCAGCATGGGGGGGCAAGAGACCCAGTACTTC,CASMGGQETQYF
TRBD1,TRBJ1-1,TRBV7-8,few,TGTGCCAGCAGCTCCCTCCGGACAGGGAGGGCAAACACTGAAGCTTTCTTT,CASSSLRTGRANTEAFF
TRBD2,TRBJ2-3,TRBV29-1,.,TGCAGCGGGCGGGGGGAAGGCCCAGATACGCAGTATTTT,CSGRGEGPDTQYF
TRBD1,TRBJ1-2,TRBV2,.,TGTGCCAGCAGCGAAGGGACAGGGCCGGGGTATGGCTACACCTTC,CASSEGTGPGYGYTF
TRBD1,TRBJ1-2,TRBV5-1,.,TGCGCCAGCAGCCCGGACAGGGCTAACTATGGCTACACCTTC,CASSPDRANYGYTF
TRBD1,TRBJ1-1,TRBV20-1,few,TGCAGTGCTAGACGGACAGGGACAAGTGAAGCTTTCTTT,CSARRTGTSEAFF
.,TRBJ2-3,TRBV29-1,few,TGCAGCGTTGAAGATGGGGGGGCGAGCACAGATACGCAGTATTTT,CSVEDGGASTDTQYF
.,TRBJ1-2,TRBV3-1,few,TGTGCCAGCAGCCAAGAGATGGGATCCTCTAACTATGGCTACACCTTC,CASSQEMGSSNYGYTF
.,TRBJ1-1,TRBV5-6,.,TGTGCCAGCAGCTTGGAAAAGTCGGCAGCCCCGATGAGGACTGAAGCTTTCTTT,CASSLEKSAAPMRTEAFF
TRBD1,TRBJ2-4,TRBV11-1,many,TGTGCCAGCAGCTTAGAGGACAGGCCAAACATTCAGTACTTC,CASSLEDRPNIQYF
TRBD1,TRBJ1-5,TRBV10-3,few,TGTGCCATCAGTGAGAGGGGGACAGATAGCAATCAGCCCCAGCATTTT,CAISERGTDSNQPQHF
TRBD2,TRBJ2-5,TRBV29-1,many,TGCAGCGTCAAGACTAGCAGAAGAGAGACCCAGTACTTC,CSVKTSRRETQYF
.,TRBJ2-2,TRBV5-1,.,TGCGCCAGCAGCGAAACAACAGGGTCCCTCACCGGGGAGCTGTTTTTT,CASSETTGSLTGELFF
.,TRBJ1-3,TRBV7-2,many,TGTGCCAGCAGCTCTACAGGGAGTCTAGGAAACACCATATATTTT,CASSSTGSLGNTIYF
.,TRBJ1-2,TRBV7-8,many,TGTGCCAGCAGCTTAGTAAGGAGCCCCAACTATGGCTACACCTTC,CASSLVRSPNYGYTF
TRBD2,TRBJ2-3,TRBV6-4,few,TGTGCCAGCAGTGCGCTAGCGGGAGGCGCAGATACGCAGTATTTT,CASSALAGGADTQYF
.,TRBJ1-1,TRBV10-1,few,TGCGCCAGCGGTGACAGGAGCGAAGCTTTCTTT,CASGDRSEAFF
.,TRBJ2-1,TRBV6-2/TRBV6-3,few,TGTGCCAGCAGCACAATAGCGGCATACAATGAGCAGTTCTTC,CASSTIAAYNEQFF
.,TRBJ2-7,TRBV14,many,TGTGCCAGCAGCCAGGGACTCAGAAATTACGAGCAGTACTTC,CASSQGLRNYEQYF
.,TRBJ2-7,TRBV3-1,.,TGTGCCAGCAGCCAATCGGGAGCCGGCGAGCAGTACTTC,CASSQSGAGEQYF
.,TRBJ2-5,TRBV6-2/TRBV6-3,.,TGTGCCAGCAGTTACCCGGACGGTCAAGAGACCCAGTACTTC,CASSYPDGQETQYF
.,TRBJ2-3,TRBV19,few,TGTGCCAGTAGTATCAGGGATACGCAGTATTTT,CASSIRDTQYF
.,TRBJ2-2,TRBV25-1,few,TGTGCCAGCAGTGCCTTTACCGGGGAGCTGTTTTTT,CASSAFTGELFF
TRBD1,TRBJ1-4,TRBV14,few,TGTGCCAGCAGCCAAGAGCGACAGGGTGGGGAAAAACTGTTTTTT,CASSQERQGGEKLFF
TRBD1,TRBJ1-6,TRBV20-1,few,TGCAGTGCCCCTTTGGACAGGGCGGATAATTCACCCCTCCACTTT,CSAPLDRADNSPLHF
TRBD1,TRBJ2-7,TRBV3-1,.,TGTGCCAGCAGCCAAGATGGGACAGTTTACGAGCAGTACTTC,CASSQDGTVYEQYF
TRBD1,TRBJ1-1,TRBV29-1,.,TGCAGCGTTGCGATCCCAACACTGGACAGGGGCACCACTGAAGCTTTCTTT,CSVAIPTLDRGTTEAFF
TRBD2,TRBJ2-3,TRBV27,few,TGTGCCAGCAGTCCCCCGGGGGGGGGCCATACAGATACGCAGTATTTT,CASSPPGGGHTDTQYF
.,TRBJ2-2,TRBV5-1,few,TGCGCCAGCGCTCGCCCCGGTCCAGGGGACACCGGGGAGCTGTTTTTT,CASARPGPGDTGELFF
TRBD1,TRBJ1-5,TRBV6-6,few,TGTGCCAGCAGGGATAAAGGGACAGGGCGGCAGCCCCAGCATTTT,CASRDKGTGRQPQHF
TRBD2,TRBJ2-3,TRBV7-9,many,TGTGCCAGCAGCTTAGTAGCCGGGACTAGCGGGAGCACAGATACGCAGTATTTT,CASSLVAGTSGSTDTQYF
.,TRBJ2-5,TRBV7-6,.,TGTGCCAGCAGCCGGGCTGATGGGGCCCAGTACTTC,CASSRADGAQYF
TRBD2,TRBJ2-7,TRBV20-1,.,TGCAGTGCTAGAGAAAGCGGGGGGGTTTACGAGCAGTACTTC,CSARESGGVYEQYF
.,TRBJ2-1,TRBV9,few,TGTGCCAGCAGCGTCCCTGAGCTCAATGAGCAGTTCTTC,CASSVPELNEQFF
.,TRBJ1-4,TRBV9,.,TGTGCCAGCAGTACCAGGGACGGCCCTGCAACTAATGAAAAACTGTTTTTT,CASSTRDGPATNEKLFF
.,TRBJ1-5,TRBV19,.,TGTGCCAGTAGTATAGAAGGTTTTAGAACTTATAGCAATCAGCCCCAGCATTTT,CASSIEGFRTYSNQPQHF
.,TRBJ1-5,TRBV20-1,many,TGCAGTGCTACTCCAGGGGGCAATCAGCCCCAGCATTTT,CSATPGGNQPQHF
.,TRBJ2-7,TRBV27,.,TGTGCCAGCAGTTCGGACAGGGAGGGCTTCTACGAGCAGTACTTC,CASSSDREGFYEQYF
.,TRBJ1-5,TRBV3-1,.,TGTGCCAGCAGCCAGGGAGTTTATCAGCCCCAGCATTTT,CASSQGVYQPQHF
.,TRBJ1-2,TRBV25-1,few,TGTGCCAGCAGTAGGGCGGGGTTGGACCCCCCCTATGGCTACACCTTC,CASSRAGLDPPYGYTF
.,TRBJ1-5,TRBV12-3/TRBV12-4,few,TGTGCCAGCAGACAAGTTAATCAGCCCCAGCATTTT,CASRQVNQPQHF
.,TRBJ2-2,TRBV11-2,.,TGTGCCAGCAGCTTAGAGGCGGGCACCGGGGAGCTGTTTTTT,CASSLEAGTGELFF